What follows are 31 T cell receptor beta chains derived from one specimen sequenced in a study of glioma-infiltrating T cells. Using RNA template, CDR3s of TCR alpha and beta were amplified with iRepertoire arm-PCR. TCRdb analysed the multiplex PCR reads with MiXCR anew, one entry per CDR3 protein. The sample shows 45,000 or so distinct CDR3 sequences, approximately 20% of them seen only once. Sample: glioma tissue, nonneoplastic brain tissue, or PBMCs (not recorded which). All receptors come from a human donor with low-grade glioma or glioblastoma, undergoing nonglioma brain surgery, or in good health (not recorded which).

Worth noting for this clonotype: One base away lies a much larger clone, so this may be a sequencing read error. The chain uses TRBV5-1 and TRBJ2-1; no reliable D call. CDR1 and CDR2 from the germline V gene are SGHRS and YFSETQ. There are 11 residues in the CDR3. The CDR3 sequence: CASSLEDDQFF. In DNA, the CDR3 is TGCGCCAGCAGCTTAGAGGATGATCAGTTCTTC.

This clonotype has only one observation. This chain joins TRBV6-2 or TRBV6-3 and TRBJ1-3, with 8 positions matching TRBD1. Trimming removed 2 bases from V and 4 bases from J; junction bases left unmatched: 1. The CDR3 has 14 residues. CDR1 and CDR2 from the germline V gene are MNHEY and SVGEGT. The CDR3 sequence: CASSYQGAGNTIYF. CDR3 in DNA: TGTGCCAGCAGTTACCAGGGGGCGGGAAACACCATATATTTT.

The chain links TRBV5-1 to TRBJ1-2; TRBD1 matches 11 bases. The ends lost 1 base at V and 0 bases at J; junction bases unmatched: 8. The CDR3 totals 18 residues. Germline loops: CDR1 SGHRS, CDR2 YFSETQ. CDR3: CASSLLGDRGSTNYGYTF. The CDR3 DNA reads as TGCGCCAGCAGCTTGCTGGGGGACAGGGGGTCTACTAACTATGGCTACACCTTC.

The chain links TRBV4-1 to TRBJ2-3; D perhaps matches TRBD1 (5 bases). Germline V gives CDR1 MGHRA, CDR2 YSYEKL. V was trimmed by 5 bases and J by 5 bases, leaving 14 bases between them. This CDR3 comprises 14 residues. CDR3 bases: TGCGCCAGCAGCTGGATAGGGGCTGAAGATACGCAGTATTTT. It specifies CASSWIGAEDTQYF.

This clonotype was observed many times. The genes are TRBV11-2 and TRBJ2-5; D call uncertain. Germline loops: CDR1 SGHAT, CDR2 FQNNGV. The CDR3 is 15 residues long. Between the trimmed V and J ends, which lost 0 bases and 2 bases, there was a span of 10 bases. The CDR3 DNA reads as TGTGCCAGCAGCTTAGAGCCGACGGCGCAAGAGACCCAGTACTTC. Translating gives CASSLEPTAQETQYF.

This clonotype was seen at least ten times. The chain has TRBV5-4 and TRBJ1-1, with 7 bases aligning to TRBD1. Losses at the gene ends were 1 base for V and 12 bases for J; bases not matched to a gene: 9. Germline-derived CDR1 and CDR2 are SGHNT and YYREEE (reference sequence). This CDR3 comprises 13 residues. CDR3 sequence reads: CASSLTGTVDSFF. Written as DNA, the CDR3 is TGTGCCAGCAGCTTGACGGGGACAGTTGATTCTTTCTTT.

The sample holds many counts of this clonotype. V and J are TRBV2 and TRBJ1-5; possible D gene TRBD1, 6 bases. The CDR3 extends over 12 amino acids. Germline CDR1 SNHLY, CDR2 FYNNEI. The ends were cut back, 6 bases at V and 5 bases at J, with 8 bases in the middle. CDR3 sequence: CASRAGDQPQHF. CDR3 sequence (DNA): TGTGCCAGCAGAGCAGGGGATCAGCCCCAGCATTTT.

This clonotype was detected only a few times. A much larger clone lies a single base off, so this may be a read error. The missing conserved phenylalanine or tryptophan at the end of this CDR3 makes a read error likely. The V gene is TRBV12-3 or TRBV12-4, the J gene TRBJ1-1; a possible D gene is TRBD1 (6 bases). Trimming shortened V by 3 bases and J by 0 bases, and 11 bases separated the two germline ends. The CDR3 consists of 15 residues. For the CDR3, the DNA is TGTGCCAGCAGTTTGGGGGCTCCCCTGAACACTGAAGCTTTCTCT. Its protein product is CASSLGAPLNTEAFS.

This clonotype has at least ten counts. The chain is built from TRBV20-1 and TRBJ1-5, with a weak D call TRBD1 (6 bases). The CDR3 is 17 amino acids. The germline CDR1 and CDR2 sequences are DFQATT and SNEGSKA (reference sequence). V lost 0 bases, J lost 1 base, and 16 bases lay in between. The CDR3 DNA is TGCAGTGCTAGAGATGGAAACAGGGAAGGAAGCAATCAGCCCCAGCATTTT. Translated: CSARDGNREGSNQPQHF.

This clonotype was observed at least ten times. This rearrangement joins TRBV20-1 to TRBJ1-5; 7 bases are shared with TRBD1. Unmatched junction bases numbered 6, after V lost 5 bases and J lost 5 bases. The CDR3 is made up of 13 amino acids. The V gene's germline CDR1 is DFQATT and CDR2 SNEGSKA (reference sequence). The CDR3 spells CSASDREHQPQHF. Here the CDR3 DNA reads TGCAGTGCTTCCGACAGGGAGCATCAGCCCCAGCATTTT.

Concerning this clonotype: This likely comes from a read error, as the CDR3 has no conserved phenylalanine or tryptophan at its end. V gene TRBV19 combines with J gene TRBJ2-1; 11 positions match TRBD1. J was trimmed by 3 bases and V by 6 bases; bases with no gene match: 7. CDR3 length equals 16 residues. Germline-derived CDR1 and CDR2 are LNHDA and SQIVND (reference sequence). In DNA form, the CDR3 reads TGTGCCAGTAGCTCCGGACAGGGGGCCTACTACAATGAGCAGTTCCTC. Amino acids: CASSSGQGAYYNEQFL.

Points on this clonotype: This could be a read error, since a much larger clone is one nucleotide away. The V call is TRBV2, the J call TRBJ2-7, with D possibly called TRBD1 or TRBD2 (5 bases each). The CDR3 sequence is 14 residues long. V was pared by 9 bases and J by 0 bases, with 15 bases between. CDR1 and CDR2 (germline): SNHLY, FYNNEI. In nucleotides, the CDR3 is TGTGCCAGGAGTCAGGGACCGCTCTCCTACGAGCAGTACTTC. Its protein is CARSQGPLSYEQYF.

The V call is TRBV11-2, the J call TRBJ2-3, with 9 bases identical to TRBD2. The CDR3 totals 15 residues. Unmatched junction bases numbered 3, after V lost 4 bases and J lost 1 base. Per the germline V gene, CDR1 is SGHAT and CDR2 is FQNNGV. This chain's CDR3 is CASSWRGGGTDTQYF. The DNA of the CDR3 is TGTGCCAGCAGCTGGCGGGGGGGGGGCACAGATACGCAGTATTTT. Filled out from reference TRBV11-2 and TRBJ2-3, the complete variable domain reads EAGVAQSPRYKIIEKRQSVAFWCNPISGHATLYWYQQILGQGPKLLIQFQNNGVVDDSQLPKDRFSAERLKGVDSTLKIQPAKLEDSAVYLCASSWRGGGTDTQYFGPGTRLTVL.

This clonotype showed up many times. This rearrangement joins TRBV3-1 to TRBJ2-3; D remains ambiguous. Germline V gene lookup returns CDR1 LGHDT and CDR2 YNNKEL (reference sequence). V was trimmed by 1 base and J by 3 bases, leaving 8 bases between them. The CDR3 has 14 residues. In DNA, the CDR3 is TGTGCCAGCAGCCAAGGGACGCTGACAGATACGCAGTATTTT. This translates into CASSQGTLTDTQYF.

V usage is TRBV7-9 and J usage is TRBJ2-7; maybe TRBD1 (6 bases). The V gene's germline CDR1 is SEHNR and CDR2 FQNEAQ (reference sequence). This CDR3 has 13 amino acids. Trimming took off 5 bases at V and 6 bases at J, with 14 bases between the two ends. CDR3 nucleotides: TGTGCCAGCAGCCAGGGGCGTCCGGCCGAGCAGTACTTC. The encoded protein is CASSQGRPAEQYF.

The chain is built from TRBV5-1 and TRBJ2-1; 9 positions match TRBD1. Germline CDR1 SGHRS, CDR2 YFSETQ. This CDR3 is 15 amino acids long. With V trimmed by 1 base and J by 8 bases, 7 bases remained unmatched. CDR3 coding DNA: TGCGCCAGCAGCTTGCCGACAGGGGGTAGAGATGAGCAGTTCTTC. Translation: CASSLPTGGRDEQFF. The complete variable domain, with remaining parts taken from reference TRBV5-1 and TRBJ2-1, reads KAGVTQTPRYLIKTRGQQVTLSCSPISGHRSVSWYQQTPGQGLQFLFEYFSETQRNKGNFPGRFSGRQFSNSRSEMNVSTLELGDSALYLCASSLPTGGRDEQFFGPGTRLTVL.

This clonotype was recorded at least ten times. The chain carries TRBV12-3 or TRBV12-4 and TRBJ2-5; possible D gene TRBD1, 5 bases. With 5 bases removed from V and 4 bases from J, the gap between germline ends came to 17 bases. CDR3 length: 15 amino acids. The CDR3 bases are TGTGCCAGCAGTCCCCTACAAGGGGCTGGAGAGACCCAGTACTTC. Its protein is CASSPLQGAGETQYF.

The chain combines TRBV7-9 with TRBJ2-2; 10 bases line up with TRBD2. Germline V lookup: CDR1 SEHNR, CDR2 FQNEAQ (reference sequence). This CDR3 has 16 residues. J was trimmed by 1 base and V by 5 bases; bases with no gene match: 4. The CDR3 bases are TGTGCCAGCAGCCCGAGCGGGGGGGAGAACACCGGGGAGCTGTTTTTT. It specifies CASSPSGGENTGELFF.

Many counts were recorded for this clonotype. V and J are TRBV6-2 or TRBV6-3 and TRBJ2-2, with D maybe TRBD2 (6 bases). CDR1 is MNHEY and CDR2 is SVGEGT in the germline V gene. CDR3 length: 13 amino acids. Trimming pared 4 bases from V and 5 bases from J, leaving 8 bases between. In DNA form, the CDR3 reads TGTGCCAGCAGTTGGGACTTTACCGGGGAGCTGTTTTTT. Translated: CASSWDFTGELFF.

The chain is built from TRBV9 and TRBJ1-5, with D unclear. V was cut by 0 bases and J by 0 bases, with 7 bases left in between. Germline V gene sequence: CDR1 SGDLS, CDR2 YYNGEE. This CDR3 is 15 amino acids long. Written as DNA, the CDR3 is TGTGCCAGCAGCGTAGACGGATATAGCAATCAGCCCCAGCATTTT. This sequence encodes CASSVDGYSNQPQHF.

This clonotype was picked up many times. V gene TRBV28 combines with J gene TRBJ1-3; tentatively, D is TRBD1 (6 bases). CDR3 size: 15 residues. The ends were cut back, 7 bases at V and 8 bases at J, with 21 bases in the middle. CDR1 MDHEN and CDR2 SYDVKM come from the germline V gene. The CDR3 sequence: CASIDRTARTHTIYF. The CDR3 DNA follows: TGTGCCAGCATCGACAGGACGGCAAGGACTCACACCATATATTTT. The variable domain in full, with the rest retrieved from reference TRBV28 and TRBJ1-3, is DVKVTQSSRYLVKRTGEKVFLECVQDMDHENMFWYRQDPGLGLRLIYFSYDVKMKEKGDIPEGYSVSREKKERFSLILESASTNQTSMYLCASIDRTARTHTIYFGEGSWLTVV.

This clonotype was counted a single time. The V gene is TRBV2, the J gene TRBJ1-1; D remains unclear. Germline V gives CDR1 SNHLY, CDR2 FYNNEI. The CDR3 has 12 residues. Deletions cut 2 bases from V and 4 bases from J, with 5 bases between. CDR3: CASSECSTEAFF. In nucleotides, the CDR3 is TGTGCCAGCAGTGAATGCAGCACTGAAGCTTTCTTT. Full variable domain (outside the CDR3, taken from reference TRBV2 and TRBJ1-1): EPEVTQTPSHQVTQMGQEVILRCVPISNHLYFYWYRQILGQKVEFLVSFYNNEISEKSEIFDDQFSVERPDGSNFTLKIRSTKLEDSAMYFCASSECSTEAFFGQGTRLTVV.

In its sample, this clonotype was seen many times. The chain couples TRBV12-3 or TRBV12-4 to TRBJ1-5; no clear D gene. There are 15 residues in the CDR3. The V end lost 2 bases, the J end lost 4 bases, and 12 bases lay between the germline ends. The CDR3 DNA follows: TGTGCCAGCAGTTTAAGACCGCGGGATAATCAGCCCCAGCATTTT. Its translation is CASSLRPRDNQPQHF.

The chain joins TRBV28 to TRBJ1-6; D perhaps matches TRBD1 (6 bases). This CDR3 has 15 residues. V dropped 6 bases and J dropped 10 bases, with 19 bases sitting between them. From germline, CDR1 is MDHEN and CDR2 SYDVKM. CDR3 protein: CASRRGDGDRSPLHF. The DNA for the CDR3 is TGTGCCAGCAGACGCGGGGACGGTGACAGGTCACCCCTCCACTTT.

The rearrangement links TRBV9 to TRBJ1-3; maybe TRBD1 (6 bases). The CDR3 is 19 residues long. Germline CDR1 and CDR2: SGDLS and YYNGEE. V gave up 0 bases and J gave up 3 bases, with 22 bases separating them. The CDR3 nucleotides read TGTGCCAGCAGCGTAGCGGGGAGACAGGTCGGGGACGATGGAAACACCATATATTTT. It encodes CASSVAGRQVGDDGNTIYF.

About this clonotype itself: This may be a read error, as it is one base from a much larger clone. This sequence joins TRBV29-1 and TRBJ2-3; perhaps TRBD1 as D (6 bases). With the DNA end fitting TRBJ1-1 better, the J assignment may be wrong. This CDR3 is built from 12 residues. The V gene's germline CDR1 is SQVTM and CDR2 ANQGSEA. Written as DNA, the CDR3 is TGCAGCGCTAACAGGGTAGACACTAAAGCTTTCTTT. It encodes CSANRVDTKAFF.

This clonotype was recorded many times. The CDR3 here is CASSLRSGGVSYEQYV. The CDR3 region has the DNA TGTGCCAGCAGCTTAAGGTCAGGGGGGGTCTCCTACGAGCAGTACGTC. The chain joins TRBV7-8 to TRBJ2-7; D is perhaps TRBD1 or TRBD2 (7 bases each). The CDR3 totals 16 residues. V lost 2 bases and J lost 0, with 14 bases in between. The V gene's germline CDR1 is SGHVS and CDR2 FQNEAQ.

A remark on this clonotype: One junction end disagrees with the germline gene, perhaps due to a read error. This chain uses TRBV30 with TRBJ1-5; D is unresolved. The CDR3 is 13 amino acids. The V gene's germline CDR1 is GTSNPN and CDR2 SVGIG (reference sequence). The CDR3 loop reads CAWGEDSNRPQHF. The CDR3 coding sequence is TGTGCCTGGGGAGAGGATAGCAATCGGCCCCAGCATTTT.

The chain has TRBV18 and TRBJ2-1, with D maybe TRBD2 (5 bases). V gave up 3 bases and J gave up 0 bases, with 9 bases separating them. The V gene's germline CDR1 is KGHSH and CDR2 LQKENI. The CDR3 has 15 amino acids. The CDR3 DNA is TGTGCCAGCTCACCCGCTAGCCTCTCCTACAATGAGCAGTTCTTC. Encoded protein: CASSPASLSYNEQFF. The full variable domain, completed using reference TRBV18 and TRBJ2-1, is NAGVMQNPRHLVRRRGQEARLRCSPMKGHSHVYWYRQLPEEGLKFMVYLQKENIIDESGMPKERFSAEFPKEGPSILRIQQVVRGDSAAYFCASSPASLSYNEQFFGPGTRLTVL.

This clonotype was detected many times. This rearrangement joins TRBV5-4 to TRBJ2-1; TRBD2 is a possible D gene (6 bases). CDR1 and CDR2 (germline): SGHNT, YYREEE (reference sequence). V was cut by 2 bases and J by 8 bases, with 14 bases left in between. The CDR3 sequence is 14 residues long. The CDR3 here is CASSLIGWGDEQFF. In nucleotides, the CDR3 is TGTGCCAGCAGCTTAATTGGGTGGGGGGATGAGCAGTTCTTC.

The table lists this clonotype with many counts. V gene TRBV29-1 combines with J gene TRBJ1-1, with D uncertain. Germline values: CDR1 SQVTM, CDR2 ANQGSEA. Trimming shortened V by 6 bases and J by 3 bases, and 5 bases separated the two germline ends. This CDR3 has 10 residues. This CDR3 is CSVRDTEAFF. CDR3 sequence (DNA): TGCAGCGTAAGGGACACTGAAGCTTTCTTT.